The T cell receptor beta chain described here comes from a study of T cells in Graves' hyperthyroidism and ophthalmopathy. Findings and limits, study-wide: Most thyroid clonotypes that were expanded above 0.001 also turned up in blood.

CDR3 size: 18 residues. J was trimmed by 0 bases and V by 2 bases; bases with no gene match: 12. If no ophthalmopathy progression occurred within 18 months, Graves' hyperthyroidism was stable. Participants, patients aged 18 to 65, had newly diagnosed hyperthyroidism with a duration under 2 months. The diagnoses drew upon clinical symptoms, serum thyroxine and TRAb, thyroid ultrasound and orbital computed tomography. As for this clonotype: Its antigen is as yet unknown.

What was amplified from RNA transcripts were TCR beta CDR3 regions. The TCR CDR3 was amplified in a first-round RT-PCR using the HTBI primer set. TCRdb ran MiXCR on the multiplex PCR reads and lists one entry per CDR3 protein. The table lists about 580,000 distinct CDR3 sequences, about half of them singletons. This receptor was obtained from a woman between 18 and 29 years old with Graves' hyperthyroidism. The source material was peripheral blood or thyroid tissue (not recorded which). The V call is TRBV12-3 or TRBV12-4, the J call TRBJ1-1; 7 nucleotides line up with TRBD1. CDR3 protein: CASSLSTRQGGLNTEAFF. CDR3 in DNA: TGTGCCAGCAGTTTATCCACAAGACAGGGAGGGTTGAACACTGAAGCTTTCTTT.